The rows below give T cell receptor beta chains drawn from one sample of a study of beta chain features in type 1 diabetes. Assay used: immunoSEQ multiplex PCR; TCRdb lists only in-frame clones, some missing. The table shows 160,000 or so clones, with 9% occurring only once. The specimen sequenced was central memory CD4+ T cells from blood. These receptor sequences come from a woman aged 25 to 39 with type 1 diabetes. The CDR3 runs from the conserved cysteine through the conserved F or W. D genes are given only for firm matches. Where a row states a size, it is once, few, many or the class of an expanded clone; other rows omit it.

abundance: NA
j_gene: TRBJ2-7
v_gene: TRBV28
d_gene: NA
CDR3aa: CASSLESTYEQYF
CDR3nt: TGTGCCAGCAGTTTGGAGTCCACCTACGAGCAGTACTTC

abundance: NA
j_gene: TRBJ2-1
v_gene: TRBV4-1
d_gene: NA
CDR3aa: CASSLGPSSYNEQFF
CDR3nt: TGCGCCAGCAGCCTTGGGCCGAGCTCCTACAATGAGCAGTTCTTC

abundance: few
j_gene: TRBJ1-1
v_gene: TRBV7-9
d_gene: NA
CDR3aa: CASSLYQGTEAFF
CDR3nt: TGTGCCAGCAGCTTATACCAGGGCACTGAAGCTTTCTTT

abundance: NA
j_gene: TRBJ1-1
v_gene: TRBV7-9
d_gene: NA
CDR3aa: CASSELTGTEAFF
CDR3nt: TGTGCCAGCAGCGAATTGACAGGCACTGAAGCTTTCTTT

abundance: few
j_gene: TRBJ2-3
v_gene: TRBV7-8
d_gene: NA
CDR3aa: CASSLQADTQYF
CDR3nt: TGTGCCAGCAGCTTACAGGCAGATACGCAGTATTTT

abundance: NA
j_gene: TRBJ2-5
v_gene: TRBV7-6
d_gene: NA
CDR3aa: CASSEQVTQYF
CDR3nt: TGTGCCAGCAGCGAGCAGGTGACCCAGTACTTC

abundance: NA
j_gene: TRBJ2-5
v_gene: TRBV15
d_gene: TRBD2
CDR3aa: CATKAGAGETQYF
CDR3nt: TGTGCCACCAAGGCGGGAGCAGGGGAGACCCAGTACTTC

abundance: few
j_gene: TRBJ2-5
v_gene: TRBV30
d_gene: NA
CDR3aa: CAWSKVDFGAQYF
CDR3nt: TGTGCCTGGAGTAAGGTGGATTTCGGGGCCCAGTACTTC

abundance: few
j_gene: TRBJ2-7
v_gene: TRBV7-2
d_gene: TRBD1
CDR3aa: CASSPRDRTVKQYF
CDR3nt: TGTGCCAGCAGCCCCCGGGACAGGACGGTCAAGCAGTACTTC

abundance: NA
j_gene: TRBJ2-1
v_gene: TRBV5-1
d_gene: TRBD2
CDR3aa: CASSLSGSSYNEQFF
CDR3nt: TGCGCCAGCAGCCTGAGCGGGAGCTCCTACAATGAGCAGTTCTTC

abundance: few
j_gene: TRBJ2-3
v_gene: TRBV10-3
d_gene: NA
CDR3aa: CAISGGAADTQYF
CDR3nt: TGTGCCATCAGTGGTGGGGCTGCAGATACGCAGTATTTT